The present TCR beta chain was sequenced within a study of blood T cell repertoires in COVID-19. Germline CDR1 reads GTSNPN; CDR2 reads SVGIG (reference sequence). The germline V and J ends were trimmed by 2 bases and 5 bases, with 12 bases remaining between them. There are 13 residues in the CDR3. Assay: immunoSEQ multiplex PCR; the TCRdb copy retains only in-frame clones and omits some. The table includes 200,000 to 250,000 clones, approximately 77% detected once. This clonotype was sampled from an elderly woman with acute or convalescent COVID-19. The sample comprised peripheral blood. The rearrangement joins TRBV30 to TRBJ2-5, with D possibly being TRBD2 (6 bases). CDR3 coding DNA: TGTGCCTGGAGTTCGCCGGGGGTGGAGACCCAGTACTTC. Protein sequence: CAWSSPGVETQYF.